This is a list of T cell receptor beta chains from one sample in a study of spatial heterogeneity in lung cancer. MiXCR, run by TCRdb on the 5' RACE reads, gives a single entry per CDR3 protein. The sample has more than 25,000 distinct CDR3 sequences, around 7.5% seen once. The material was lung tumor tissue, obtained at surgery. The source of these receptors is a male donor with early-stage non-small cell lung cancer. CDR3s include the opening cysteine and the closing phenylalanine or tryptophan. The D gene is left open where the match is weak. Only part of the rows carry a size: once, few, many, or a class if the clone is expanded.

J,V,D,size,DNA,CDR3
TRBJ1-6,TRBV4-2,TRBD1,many,TGTGCCAGCAGCCAATTCGGGACAGGGACTTCACCCCTCCACTTT,CASSQFGTGTSPLHF
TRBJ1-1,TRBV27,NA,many,TGTGCCAGCAGTTTATCGAGGGGGTCTGAAGCTTTCTTT,CASSLSRGSEAFF
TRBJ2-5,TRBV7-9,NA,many,TGTGCCAGCAGCTTAAGGAGAGAGACCCAGTACTTC,CASSLRRETQYF
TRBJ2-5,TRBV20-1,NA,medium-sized,TGCAGTGCTCGAGACCAAGGGACCCAAGAGACCCAGTACTTC,CSARDQGTQETQYF
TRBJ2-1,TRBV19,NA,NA,TGTGCCAGTAGTATAGGGGGGGCATATGGCAATGAGCAGTTCTTC,CASSIGGAYGNEQFF
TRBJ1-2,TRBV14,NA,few,TGTGCCAGCAGCCAAGGTGGGGTCGCCCTCTTC,CASSQGGVALF
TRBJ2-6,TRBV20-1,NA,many,TGCAGTGCTAGAAGCGACGGGAGCTCTGGGGCCAACGTCCTGACTTTC,CSARSDGSSGANVLTF
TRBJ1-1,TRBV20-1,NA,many,TGCAGTGCTAGACGGACAGAGGCTTTCTTT,CSARRTEAFF
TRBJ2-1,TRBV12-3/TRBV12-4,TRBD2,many,TGTGCCAGCACCCTAGCGGCGGGGGATCTTTACAATGAGCAGTTCTTC,CASTLAAGDLYNEQFF
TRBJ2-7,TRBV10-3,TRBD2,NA,TGTGCCATCGGACCGAGCGGGGCCTACGAGCAGTACTTC,CAIGPSGAYEQYF